This record concerns one TCR beta chain sequence. At one end the junction does not follow the germline gene, possibly because of a read error. The data are from a study of tumor-infiltrating lymphocytes in primary liver carcinoma. Per germline, CDR1 MDHEN and CDR2 SYDVKM. This CDR3 comprises 12 residues. Researchers drew blood RNA from unsorted whole blood and extracted germline DNA as well. The input was roughly 0.5 ug total RNA; TCR beta cDNA was made from it with a constant-region primer. Nested multiplex PCR, run for three rounds with slightly modified ARM-PCR, yielded TCR beta libraries. For around 11 cycles apiece, the opening two PCR rounds ran with TRBV1-TRBV30 forward primers and a C-beta reverse primer. MiXCR, run by TCRdb on the multiplex PCR reads, gives a single entry per CDR3 protein. The data hold hundreds of thousands of distinct CDR3 sequences, with more than 55% observed a single time.

The receptor's source is a woman aged 25 to 45 with primary liver carcinoma and hepatitis B virus infection. Sequences were obtained from peripheral blood. This chain connects TRBV28 to TRBJ2-2; the D is unclear. The DNA of the CDR3 is TGTGTCAGCCGCAGGAACACCGGGGAGCTGTTTTTT. Its protein is CVSRRNTGELFF.